This entry features one T cell receptor beta chain sequence. The antigen is unknown. This CDR3 has 15 amino acids. V lost 3 bases and J lost 5, with 11 bases in between. Germline V CDR1 and CDR2: KGHSH, LQKENI. The sample comes from a study of early T cells in non-severe SARS-CoV-2 infection. Findings and caveats of the study: Private and CD4 specificities were missed by VDJdb matching, skewed to anti-spike CD8.

As part of library construction, unique molecular identifiers were attached to individual cDNA molecules. In TCRdb, the 5' RACE reads were re-called with MiXCR into one record per CDR3 protein. Seen here are roughly 66,000 distinct CDR3 sequences, approximately 10% observed once, and the top ten hold approximately 3%. The J gene is TRBJ1-6, the V gene TRBV18; no clear D gene. The receptor's source is an adult who was a healthcare worker with PCR-confirmed SARS-CoV-2 infection or an uninfected control (not recorded which). Sequencing was performed on whole blood. CDR3 amino acids: CASSPSQPNNSPLHF. CDR3 nucleotides: TGTGCCAGCTCACCGTCGCAGCCAAATAATTCACCCCTCCACTTT.